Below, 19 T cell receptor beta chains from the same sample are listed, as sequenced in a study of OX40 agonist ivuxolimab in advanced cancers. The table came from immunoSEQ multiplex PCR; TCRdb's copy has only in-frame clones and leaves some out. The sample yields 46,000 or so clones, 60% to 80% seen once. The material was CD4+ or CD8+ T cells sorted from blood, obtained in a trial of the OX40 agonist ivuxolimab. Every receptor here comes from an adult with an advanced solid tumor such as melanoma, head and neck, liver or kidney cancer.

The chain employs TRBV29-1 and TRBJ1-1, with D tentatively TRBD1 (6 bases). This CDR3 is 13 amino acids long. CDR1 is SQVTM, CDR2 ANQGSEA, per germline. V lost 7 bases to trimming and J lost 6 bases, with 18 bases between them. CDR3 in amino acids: CSAKKSGDPEAFF. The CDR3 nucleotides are TGCAGCGCCAAGAAATCAGGGGACCCTGAAGCTTTCTTT.

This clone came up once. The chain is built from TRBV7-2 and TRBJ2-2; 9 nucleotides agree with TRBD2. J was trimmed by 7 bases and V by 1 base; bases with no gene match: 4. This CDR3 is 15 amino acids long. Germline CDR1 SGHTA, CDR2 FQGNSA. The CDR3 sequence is CASSLDASGIGELFF. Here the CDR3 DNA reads TGTGCCAGCAGCTTAGACGCTAGCGGGATCGGGGAGCTGTTTTTT.

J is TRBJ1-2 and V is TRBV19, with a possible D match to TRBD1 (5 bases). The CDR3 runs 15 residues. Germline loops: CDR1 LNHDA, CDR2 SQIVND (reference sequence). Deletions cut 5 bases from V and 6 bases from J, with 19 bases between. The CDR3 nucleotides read TGTGCCAGTAGTCGGCAGGGAAGGGTTCAGGATGGCTACACCTTC. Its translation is CASSRQGRVQDGYTF.

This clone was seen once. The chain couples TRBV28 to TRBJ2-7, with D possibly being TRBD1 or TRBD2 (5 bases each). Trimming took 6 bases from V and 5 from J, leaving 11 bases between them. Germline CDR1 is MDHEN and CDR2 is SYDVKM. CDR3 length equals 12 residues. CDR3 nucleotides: TGTGCCAGCAGACGTAGGGGAGACGAGCAGTACTTC. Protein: CASRRRGDEQYF.

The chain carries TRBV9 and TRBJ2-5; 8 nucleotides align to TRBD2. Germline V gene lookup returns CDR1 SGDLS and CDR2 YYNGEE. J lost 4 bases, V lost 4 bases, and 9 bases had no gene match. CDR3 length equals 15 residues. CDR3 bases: TGTGCCAGCAGCCTAGGACTAGCATCAACAGAGACCCAGTACTTC. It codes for CASSLGLASTETQYF.

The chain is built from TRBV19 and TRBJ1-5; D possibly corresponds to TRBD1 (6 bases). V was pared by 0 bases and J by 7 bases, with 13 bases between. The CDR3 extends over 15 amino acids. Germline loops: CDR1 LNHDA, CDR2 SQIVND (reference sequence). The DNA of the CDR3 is TGTGCCAGTAGTATAGATTGGGGTGACAGGCAGCCCCAGCATTTT. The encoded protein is CASSIDWGDRQPQHF.

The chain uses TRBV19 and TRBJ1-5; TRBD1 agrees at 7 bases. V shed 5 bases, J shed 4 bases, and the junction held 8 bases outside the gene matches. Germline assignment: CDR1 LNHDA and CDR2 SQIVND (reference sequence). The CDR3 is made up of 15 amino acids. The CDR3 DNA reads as TGTGCCAGTAGTCCTGCGGGACAGCGAAATCAGCCCCAGCATTTT. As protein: CASSPAGQRNQPQHF.

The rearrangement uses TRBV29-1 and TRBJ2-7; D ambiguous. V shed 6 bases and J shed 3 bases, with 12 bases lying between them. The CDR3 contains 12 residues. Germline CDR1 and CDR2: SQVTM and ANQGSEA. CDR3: CSVQGSSYEQYF. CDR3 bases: TGCAGCGTCCAAGGGTCGAGCTACGAGCAGTACTTC.

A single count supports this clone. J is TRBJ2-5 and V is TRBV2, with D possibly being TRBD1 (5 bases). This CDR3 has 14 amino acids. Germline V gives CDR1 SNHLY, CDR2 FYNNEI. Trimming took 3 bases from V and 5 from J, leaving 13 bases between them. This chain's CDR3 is CASSDRALWETQYF. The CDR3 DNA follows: TGTGCCAGCAGTGACAGGGCCTTATGGGAGACCCAGTACTTC.

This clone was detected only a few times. This chain's CDR3 is CASSQGRGLRQETQYF. The CDR3 DNA follows: TGCGCCAGCAGCCAGGGACGGGGGTTGCGCCAAGAGACCCAGTACTTC. This chain joins TRBV4-1 and TRBJ2-5; maybe TRBD2 (6 bases). The germline CDR1 and CDR2 sequences are MGHRA and YSYEKL. CDR3 length: 16 residues. The ends were cut back, 3 bases at V and 1 base at J, with 15 bases in the middle.

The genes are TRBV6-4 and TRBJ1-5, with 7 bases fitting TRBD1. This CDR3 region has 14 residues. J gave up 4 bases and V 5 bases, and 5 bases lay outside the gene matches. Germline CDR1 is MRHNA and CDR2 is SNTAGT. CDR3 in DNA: TGTGCCAGCAGTATGCAGGGGGTAAATCAGCCCCAGCATTTT. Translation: CASSMQGVNQPQHF.

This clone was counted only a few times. The CDR3 region is CTSGVREGSYNEQFF. CDR3 nucleotide sequence: TGCACCAGTGGAGTGCGGGAGGGCTCCTACAATGAGCAGTTCTTC. The chain couples TRBV1 to TRBJ2-1; no check of the table's D call, TRBD2, against the DNA was made. TRBV1 is flagged as a pseudogene. The CDR3 totals 15 residues.

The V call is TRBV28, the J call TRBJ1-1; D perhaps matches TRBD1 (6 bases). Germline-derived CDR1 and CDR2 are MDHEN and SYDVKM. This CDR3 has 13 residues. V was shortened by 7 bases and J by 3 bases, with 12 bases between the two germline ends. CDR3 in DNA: TGTGCCAGCACCCCGGGGGGCTACACTGAAGCTTTCTTT. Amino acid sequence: CASTPGGYTEAFF. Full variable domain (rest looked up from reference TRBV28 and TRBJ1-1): DVKVTQSSRYLVKRTGEKVFLECVQDMDHENMFWYRQDPGLGLRLIYFSYDVKMKEKGDIPEGYSVSREKKERFSLILESASTNQTSMYLCASTPGGYTEAFFGQGTRLTVV.

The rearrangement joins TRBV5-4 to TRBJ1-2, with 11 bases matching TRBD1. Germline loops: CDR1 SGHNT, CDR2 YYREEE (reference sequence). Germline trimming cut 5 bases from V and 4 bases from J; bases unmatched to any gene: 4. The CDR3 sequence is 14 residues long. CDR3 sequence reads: CASRDRGQVYGYTF. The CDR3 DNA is TGTGCCAGCAGGGACAGGGGGCAGGTCTATGGCTACACCTTC. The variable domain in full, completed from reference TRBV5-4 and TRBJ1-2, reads ETGVTQSPTHLIKTRGQQVTLRCSSQSGHNTVSWYQQALGQGPQFIFQYYREEENGRGNFPPRFSGLQFPNYSSELNVNALELDDSALYLCASRDRGQVYGYTFGSGTRLTVV.

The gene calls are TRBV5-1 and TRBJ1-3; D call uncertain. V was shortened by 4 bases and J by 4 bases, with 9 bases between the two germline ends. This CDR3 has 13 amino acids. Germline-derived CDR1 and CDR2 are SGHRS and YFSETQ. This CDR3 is CASSSEGGNTIYF. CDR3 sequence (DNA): TGCGCCAGCAGCAGTGAGGGAGGAAACACCATATATTTT.

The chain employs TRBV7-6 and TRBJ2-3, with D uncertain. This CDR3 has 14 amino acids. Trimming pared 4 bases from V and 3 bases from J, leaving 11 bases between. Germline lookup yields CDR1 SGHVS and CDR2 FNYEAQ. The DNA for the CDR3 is TGTGCCAGCAGCTCTAGGCCTGCGACAGATACGCAGTATTTT. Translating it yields CASSSRPATDTQYF.

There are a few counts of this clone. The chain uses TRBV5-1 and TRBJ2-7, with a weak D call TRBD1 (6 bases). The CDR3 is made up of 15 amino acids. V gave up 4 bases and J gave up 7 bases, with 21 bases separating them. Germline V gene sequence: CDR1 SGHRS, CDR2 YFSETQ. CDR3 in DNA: TGCGCCAGCAGCAGGGCCGGGACAAGAGCAGGGGAGCAGTACTTC. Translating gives CASSRAGTRAGEQYF.

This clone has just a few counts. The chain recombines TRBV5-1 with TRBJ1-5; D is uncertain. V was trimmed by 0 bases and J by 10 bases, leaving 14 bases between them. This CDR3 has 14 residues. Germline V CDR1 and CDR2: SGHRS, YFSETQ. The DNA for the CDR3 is TGCGCCAGCAGCTTGGGTGGGAGCCAATCCCCCCAGCATTTT. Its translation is CASSLGGSQSPQHF.

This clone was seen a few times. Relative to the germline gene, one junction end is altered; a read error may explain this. This CDR3 is CASSLAQGTYEKLFF. Here the CDR3 DNA reads TGTGCCAGCAGCTTAGCTCAGGGAACTTATGAAAAACTGTTTTTT. The chain recombines TRBV11-2 with TRBJ1-4; D may be TRBD1 (5 bases). The CDR3 spans 15 residues. The germline CDR1 and CDR2 sequences are SGHAT and FQNNGV.